Listed here are 16 T cell receptor beta chains from one sample, sequenced in a study of CD8 T cells in acute hepatitis C reinfection. The time point denotes: naive CD8 control sorted from an acute-time-point sample. Data came from immunoSEQ multiplex PCR; TCRdb stores just in-frame clones and leaves some out. The sample lists around 36,000 clones; 70% to 90% were seen once. The sequencing input was naive CD8+ T cells from PBMCs. The receptors shown here come from a woman aged 18 to 35 who spontaneously cleared hepatitis C infection.

The chain joins TRBV6-5 to TRBJ2-6, with a tentative D call TRBD1 (6 bases). Germline lookup yields CDR1 MNHEY and CDR2 SVGAGI. V lost 1 base to trimming and J lost 0 bases, with 7 bases between them. The CDR3 is 16 residues long. Here the CDR3 DNA reads TGTGCCAGCAGTTACTACAGGGTCTCTGGGGCCAACGTCCTGACTTTC. It codes for CASSYYRVSGANVLTF.

This clone was picked up one time. V usage is TRBV5-8 and J usage is TRBJ1-2, with unresolved D. CDR3 length: 15 residues. Trimming removed 6 bases from V and 4 bases from J, with 19 bases in between. Germline assignment: CDR1 SGHTS and CDR2 YDEGEE. CDR3 bases: TGTGCCAGCACCAATCCTGCGGAGGGATCCTATGGCTACACCTTC. Translating it yields CASTNPAEGSYGYTF.

V usage is TRBV5-1 and J usage is TRBJ2-2, with D maybe TRBD1 (6 bases). Trimming removed 7 bases from V and 7 bases from J, with 11 bases in between. The CDR3 runs 12 residues. The germline gives CDR1 SGHRS, CDR2 YFSETQ. The CDR3 DNA reads as TGCGCCAGCGGGGGCTGGGACGGGGAGCTGTTTTTT. Translated: CASGGWDGELFF.

This rearrangement joins TRBV25-1 to TRBJ2-1; 8 positions match TRBD2. The CDR3 is made up of 12 amino acids. CDR1 and CDR2 from the germline V gene are MGHDK and SYGVNS. Unmatched junction bases numbered 6, after V lost 10 bases and J lost 7 bases. In DNA, the CDR3 is TGTGCCACAAGACTAGCGCTTAATGAGCAGTTCTTC. This encodes CATRLALNEQFF. The full variable domain, completed using reference TRBV25-1 and TRBJ2-1, is EADIYQTPRYLVIGTGKKITLECSQTMGHDKMYWYQQDPGMELHLIHYSYGVNSTEKGDLSSESTVSRIRTEHFPLTLESARPSHTSQYLCATRLALNEQFFGPGTRLTVL.

The gene calls are TRBV5-1 and TRBJ2-7; D remains ambiguous. Germline V gives CDR1 SGHRS, CDR2 YFSETQ. The CDR3 has 15 residues. Trimming took off 0 bases at V and 3 bases at J, with 13 bases between the two ends. The CDR3 spells CASSLGGLPLYEQYF. CDR3 DNA: TGCGCCAGCAGCTTGGGGGGTCTCCCCCTCTACGAGCAGTACTTC.

The chain links TRBV6-1 to TRBJ2-2, with 8 nucleotides matching TRBD2. The CDR3 runs 15 residues. Germline CDR1 and CDR2: MNHNS and SASEGT. V was pared by 2 bases and J by 1 base, with 0 bases of the junction left unmatched. Written as DNA, the CDR3 is TGTGCCAGCAGTGAAACTAGCGGGAACACCGGGGAGCTGTTTTTT. Its translation is CASSETSGNTGELFF.

The rearrangement links TRBV6-1 to TRBJ2-2; TRBD2 might be the D (5 bases). The CDR3 totals 12 residues. V shed 6 bases and J shed 5 bases, with 7 bases lying between them. From germline, CDR1 is MNHNS and CDR2 SASEGT. The CDR3 DNA sequence: TGTGCCAGCAGGACGGGGACCGGGGAGCTGTTTTTT. It yields the protein CASRTGTGELFF.

The rearrangement links TRBV2 to TRBJ1-2; D is perhaps TRBD1 (5 bases). The CDR3 totals 12 residues. Germline assignment: CDR1 SNHLY and CDR2 FYNNEI. V lost 10 bases to trimming and J lost 8 bases, with 17 bases between them. CDR3 in DNA: TGTGCCACACGGGGAGGGGTTATGGGCTACACCTTC. Translating it yields CATRGGVMGYTF.

The J gene is TRBJ2-3, the V gene TRBV14, with TRBD2 identical over 8 bases. Germline assignment: CDR1 SGHDN and CDR2 FVKESK. The CDR3 has 19 residues. V gave up 4 bases and J gave up 4 bases; unmatched junction bases: 19. Here the CDR3 reads CASSRGWGVAGTLSDTQYF. The CDR3 DNA follows: TGTGCCAGCAGCCGAGGCTGGGGGGTAGCGGGAACTTTATCAGATACGCAGTATTTT.

The chain carries TRBV10-2 and TRBJ1-1; D is possibly TRBD1 (5 bases). Trimming took off 1 base at V and 6 bases at J, with 15 bases between the two ends. Germline CDR1 reads WSHSY; CDR2 reads SAAADI. This CDR3 has 15 amino acids. The CDR3 sequence: CASSEWGGAEPEAFF. Here the CDR3 DNA reads TGCGCCAGCAGTGAGTGGGGGGGAGCAGAGCCTGAAGCTTTCTTT.

The J gene is TRBJ2-1, the V gene TRBV2, with D possibly being TRBD1 or TRBD2 (5 bases each). V gave up 4 bases and J gave up 2 bases, with 15 bases separating them. Per the germline V gene, CDR1 is SNHLY and CDR2 is FYNNEI. The CDR3 runs to 16 residues. The CDR3 bases are TGTGCCAGCAGTGGGTTGGAAGGGGAGACCTACAATGAGCAGTTCTTC. Its protein is CASSGLEGETYNEQFF.

This clone was observed a few times. This CDR3 reads CASSVIANSNTEAFF. CDR3 DNA sequence: TGTGCCAGCAGTGTTATAGCCAACTCAAACACTGAAGCTTTCTTT. V and J are TRBV2 and TRBJ1-1; no clear D gene. Trimming cost V 4 bases and J 2 bases, with 14 bases left between them. The CDR3 consists of 15 residues. CDR1 is SNHLY and CDR2 is FYNNEI in the germline V gene.

This rearrangement joins TRBV2 to TRBJ2-1; 9 bases map to TRBD2. Germline V gene lookup returns CDR1 SNHLY and CDR2 FYNNEI. CDR3 length: 16 residues. V lost 1 base and J lost 4; bases outside the gene matches: 5. The CDR3: CASSEEGREGYNEQFF. The CDR3 bases are TGTGCCAGCAGTGAAGAAGGGCGGGAGGGGTACAATGAGCAGTTCTTC. The whole variable domain, remainder taken from reference TRBV2 and TRBJ2-1, is EPEVTQTPSHQVTQMGQEVILRCVPISNHLYFYWYRQILGQKVEFLVSFYNNEISEKSEIFDDQFSVERPDGSNFTLKIRSTKLEDSAMYFCASSEEGREGYNEQFFGPGTRLTVL.

The chain links TRBV29-1 to TRBJ1-5; TRBD1 agrees at 7 bases. The CDR3 spans 14 residues. Germline V gives CDR1 SQVTM, CDR2 ANQGSEA. Trimming cost V 6 bases and J 0 bases; bases outside gene matches: 5. Here the CDR3 DNA reads TGCAGCGTCGGGACAGCTAATAGCAATCAGCCCCAGCATTTT. Protein: CSVGTANSNQPQHF.

Here the CDR3 DNA reads TGTGCCAGCAAACTAGTTCTCAATGAGCAGTTCTTC. This gives the protein CASKLVLNEQFF. V and J are TRBV11-2 and TRBJ2-1, with D possibly being TRBD2 (5 bases). Per germline, CDR1 SGHAT and CDR2 FQNNGV. V lost 7 bases, J lost 6 bases, and 10 bases lay in between. CDR3 length equals 12 residues.

The chain recombines TRBV19 with TRBJ1-2; D might be TRBD1 (6 bases). CDR1 LNHDA and CDR2 SQIVND come from the germline V gene (reference sequence). Trimming took off 10 bases at V and 0 bases at J, with 30 bases between the two ends. This CDR3 comprises 19 residues. The CDR3 sequence is CAKPTKPQHREAPNYGYTF. The CDR3 nucleotides are TGTGCCAAACCAACGAAGCCCCAACACAGGGAGGCTCCTAACTATGGCTACACCTTC.